The sequence of this T cell receptor beta chain was determined in a study of beta chain features in type 1 diabetes. Findings and caveats of the study: All four CD4+ subsets from Type 1 diabetes patients carried moderately but significantly shorter TCRB CDR3s. The study left unresolved whether HLA type influences TCRB rearrangement. TCRB repertoires of naive, central memory and Treg cells appeared more similar among patients than among healthy donors.

One heparinised draw of blood, averaging roughly 110 mL, came from each donor. Expressed TCRB transcripts were sequenced because the entire RNA isolate underwent reverse transcription. Libraries were prepared by immunoSEQ multiplex PCR; TCRdb keeps only in-frame clonotypes and omits some of them. The sample includes roughly 260,000 clones, about 11% of them seen just once. This clone was counted only a few times. Its antigen is still unknown. Looked up from germline, CDR1 is SGDLS and CDR2 is YYNGEE. The CDR3 extends over 15 amino acids. V dropped 4 bases and J dropped 8 bases, with 20 bases sitting between them.

This chain uses TRBV9 with TRBJ2-3, with D perhaps matching TRBD2 (5 bases). The TCR comes from a man under 40 with type 1 diabetes. Sequenced sample: naive CD4+ T cells from blood. CDR3 sequence: CASSSRRTGSGTQYF. The CDR3, as DNA: TGTGCCAGCAGCTCCCGTCGGACGGGGTCCGGTACGCAGTATTTT.